The 27 T cell receptor beta chains below were found in one sample sequenced in a study of blood T cell repertoires in COVID-19. Only in-frame clones appear in the TCRdb table, and some are missing; sequencing was by immunoSEQ multiplex PCR. The repertoire holds about 180,000 clones, approximately 89% seen once, with around 4% in the top ten. The sequencing sample was made of peripheral blood. The receptors here all came from a woman in her 30s with acute or convalescent COVID-19.

V usage is TRBV6-4 and J usage is TRBJ1-6, with D possibly matching TRBD1 (6 bases). Trimming shortened V by 6 bases and J by 6 bases, and 18 bases separated the two germline ends. Germline-derived CDR1 and CDR2 are MRHNA and SNTAGT. The length of the CDR3 is 16 residues. CDR3 residues: CASSQSLTGINSPLHF. The CDR3 DNA follows: TGTGCCAGCAGCCAAAGCCTTACAGGGATTAATTCACCCCTCCACTTT.

This chain connects TRBV7-9 to TRBJ2-7; 12 bases agree with TRBD2. CDR3 length: 16 residues. Germline V gene lookup returns CDR1 SEHNR and CDR2 FQNEAQ (reference sequence). V trimming: 3 bases; J trimming: 3 bases; junction bases outside the gene matches: 6. The CDR3 is CASSFQTSGSSYEQYF. DNA for the CDR3: TGTGCCAGCAGCTTCCAGACTAGCGGGAGTAGCTACGAGCAGTACTTC.

The rearrangement links TRBV5-4 to TRBJ2-1, with 8 nucleotides matching TRBD2. The germline CDR1 and CDR2 sequences are SGHNT and YYREEE (reference sequence). This CDR3 region has 12 residues. Trimming removed 1 base from V and 16 bases from J; junction bases left unmatched: 7. CDR3 amino acids: CASSLREGQFFF. The CDR3 region has the DNA TGTGCCAGCAGCTTGCGGGAGGGGCAGTTCTTCTTC.

CDR3 amino acids: CASSQDLAGGPNEQYF. CDR3 DNA sequence: TGTGCCAGCAGCCAAGATCTGGCGGGAGGGCCGAACGAGCAGTACTTC. The gene calls are TRBV4-2 and TRBJ2-7, with 9 bases aligning to TRBD2. The CDR3 loop spans 16 amino acids. V gave up 0 bases and J gave up 5 bases; unmatched junction bases: 8. Germline CDR1 is LGHNA and CDR2 is YNFKEQ.

The chain recombines TRBV5-1 with TRBJ2-3, with D perhaps matching TRBD2 (5 bases). In germline, CDR1 is SGHRS, CDR2 YFSETQ. The CDR3 sequence is 15 residues long. V lost 0 bases, J lost 2 bases, and 10 bases lay in between. This CDR3 is CASSLAQDFTDTQYF. In nucleotides, the CDR3 is TGCGCCAGCAGCTTGGCCCAGGACTTCACAGATACGCAGTATTTT.

V and J are TRBV29-1 and TRBJ1-1; D is perhaps TRBD1 (6 bases). The germline V and J ends were trimmed by 0 bases and 6 bases, with 17 bases remaining between them. CDR3 length: 15 residues. Per the germline V gene, CDR1 is SQVTM and CDR2 is ANQGSEA. The CDR3 nucleotides read TGCAGCGTTGAAGATCCGAAGGACAGCTCGTCTGAAGCTTTCTTT. Amino acids: CSVEDPKDSSSEAFF.

The chain employs TRBV5-8 and TRBJ1-4; 7 bases match TRBD1. The CDR3 has 15 amino acids. With V trimmed by 4 bases and J by 4 bases, 7 bases remained unmatched. Germline-derived CDR1 and CDR2 are SGHTS and YDEGEE. The CDR3 DNA sequence: TGTGCCAGCAGCCTCGTGGGACAGAGTAATGAAAAACTGTTTTTT. Translating it yields CASSLVGQSNEKLFF.

The V gene is TRBV2, the J gene TRBJ2-2; 7 bases are shared with TRBD1. This CDR3 region has 14 residues. Germline loops: CDR1 SNHLY, CDR2 FYNNEI. V dropped 9 bases and J dropped 5; count of bases not matched to a gene: 9. The CDR3, as DNA: TGTGCCAGTCTGACAGGGAAAAAGACCGGGGAGCTGTTTTTT. Protein product: CASLTGKKTGELFF.

The chain couples TRBV2 to TRBJ1-1, with TRBD1 matching 7 bases. This CDR3 region has 10 residues. CDR1 is SNHLY, CDR2 FYNNEI, per germline. Trimming at V came to 10 bases and at J to 8 bases, leaving 4 bases not matched to a gene. CDR3 region: CATQGNEAFF. Here the CDR3 DNA reads TGTGCCACACAGGGGAACGAAGCTTTCTTT.

This clone has just one count. Other nucleotide sequences in the sample specify the same CDR3. J is TRBJ1-5 and V is TRBV19; the D is unclear. Germline assignment: CDR1 LNHDA and CDR2 SQIVND (reference sequence). The CDR3 is 12 amino acids. Trimming removed 1 base at V and 7 bases at J, with 5 bases between. CDR3 in DNA: TGTGCCAGTAGTATAGGCGGCCAGCCCCAGCATTTT. Its protein is CASSIGGQPQHF.

This chain links TRBV6-6 with TRBJ2-7, with 10 bases aligning to TRBD2. The CDR3 runs to 14 residues. Germline lookup yields CDR1 MNHNY and CDR2 SVGAGI (reference sequence). V lost 2 bases to trimming and J lost 5 bases; unmatched junction nucleotides: 3. The CDR3, as DNA: TGTGCCAGCAGTTACGTAGGGACTAGCGACGAGCAGTACTTC. Translated, it gives CASSYVGTSDEQYF.

This chain connects TRBV7-8 to TRBJ1-5, with a tentative D call TRBD1 (6 bases). Germline V gene data show CDR1 as SGHVS and CDR2 as FQNEAQ. Trimming shortened V by 5 bases and J by 5 bases, and 16 bases separated the two germline ends. The CDR3 runs 15 residues. CDR3 nucleotides: TGTGCCAGCAGCCCCCGGTGGGACAACTATCAGCCCCAGCATTTT. Amino acid sequence: CASSPRWDNYQPQHF.

CDR3 coding DNA: TGCGCCAGCAGCTTGGACGGGAGTAGGGGCGCAGGGGAGCTGTTTTTT. Protein: CASSLDGSRGAGELFF. The chain carries TRBV5-1 and TRBJ2-2; TRBD2 is a possible D gene (6 bases). Trimming shortened V by 0 bases and J by 8 bases, and 17 bases separated the two germline ends. The CDR3 loop spans 16 amino acids. Germline assignment: CDR1 SGHRS and CDR2 YFSETQ.

The V and J genes are TRBV5-6 and TRBJ2-7, with 8 bases that match TRBD1. This CDR3 contains 13 residues. Germline V gene data show CDR1 as SGHDT and CDR2 as YYEEEE. V was clipped by 4 bases and J by 3 bases; unmatched bases: 3. The CDR3 is CASSRTGIYEQYF. CDR3 bases: TGTGCCAGCAGCCGGACAGGGATCTACGAGCAGTACTTC.

V and J are TRBV28 and TRBJ2-7; 10 bases align to TRBD1. The ends lost 5 bases at V and 2 bases at J; junction bases unmatched: 15. The CDR3 sequence is 18 residues long. CDR1 is MDHEN, CDR2 SYDVKM, per germline. CDR3 region: CASSLPTPGTGAAYEQYF. As DNA, the CDR3 is TGTGCCAGCAGTCTACCCACCCCCGGGACAGGGGCCGCCTACGAGCAGTACTTC.

This chain joins TRBV19 and TRBJ2-2, with a possible D match to TRBD1 (6 bases). The V end lost 4 bases, the J end lost 4 bases, and 13 bases lay between the germline ends. Per the germline V gene, CDR1 is LNHDA and CDR2 is SQIVND (reference sequence). This CDR3 has 15 amino acids. CDR3 sequence: CASSTPRGITGELFF. DNA for the CDR3: TGTGCCAGTAGTACCCCTAGGGGGATCACCGGGGAGCTGTTTTTT.

The chain carries TRBV30 and TRBJ1-3; D is perhaps TRBD1 (6 bases). The CDR3 extends over 13 amino acids. CDR1 GTSNPN and CDR2 SVGIG come from the germline V gene (reference sequence). V lost 5 bases and J lost 3, with 11 bases in between. The CDR3 loop is CAWGQTHGNTIYF. The CDR3, as DNA: TGTGCCTGGGGACAGACTCATGGAAACACCATATATTTT.

This clone was counted once. This chain joins TRBV12-3 or TRBV12-4 and TRBJ2-7; 11 positions agree with TRBD1. The CDR3 is made up of 13 amino acids. With 6 bases clipped from V and 7 bases from J, the junction kept 5 bases outside the gene matches. CDR3 coding DNA: TGTGCCAGCAGCGGGACAGGGGGACAGGAGCAGTACTTC. It translates to CASSGTGGQEQYF.

The V gene is TRBV11-3, the J gene TRBJ2-3; 8 bases agree with TRBD2. J was trimmed by 10 bases and V by 0 bases; bases with no gene match: 15. CDR1 is SGHNT and CDR2 is YENEEA in the germline V gene. The CDR3 is 17 amino acids. CDR3 region: CASSLEAPGSGDFPQYF. The CDR3 nucleotides are TGTGCCAGCAGCTTAGAAGCCCCAGGTAGCGGGGACTTCCCGCAGTATTTT.

This chain links TRBV5-1 with TRBJ2-1; 13 bases are a match to TRBD2. CDR3 length: 15 residues. CDR1 is SGHRS, CDR2 YFSETQ, per germline. The V gene end was trimmed by 0 bases and the J gene end by 8 bases; junction bases not matched to a gene: 2. The CDR3 reads CASSLGLAGGHEQFF. The CDR3 bases are TGCGCCAGCAGCTTGGGACTAGCGGGAGGTCATGAGCAGTTCTTC.

The rearrangement uses TRBV12-3 or TRBV12-4 and TRBJ2-1, with D possibly being TRBD2 (6 bases). This CDR3 contains 13 residues. V was shortened by 10 bases and J by 4 bases, with 14 bases between the two germline ends. CDR3 sequence (DNA): TGTGCCACCCACCGGGACTTTTACAATGAGCAGTTCTTC. Its protein is CATHRDFYNEQFF.

The chain uses TRBV5-1 and TRBJ2-1; TRBD2 matches at 8 bases. Per the germline V gene, CDR1 is SGHRS and CDR2 is YFSETQ. CDR3 length: 12 amino acids. Trimming at V came to 4 bases and at J to 8 bases, leaving 2 bases not matched to a gene. CDR3 amino acids: CASSREGHEQFF. DNA for the CDR3: TGCGCCAGCAGCCGGGAGGGGCATGAGCAGTTCTTC. The variable domain in full, with the rest retrieved from reference TRBV5-1 and TRBJ2-1, is KAGVTQTPRYLIKTRGQQVTLSCSPISGHRSVSWYQQTPGQGLQFLFEYFSETQRNKGNFPGRFSGRQFSNSRSEMNVSTLELGDSALYLCASSREGHEQFFGPGTRLTVL.

The V call is TRBV7-9, the J call TRBJ2-7; the D is unclear. Trimming shortened V by 5 bases and J by 4 bases, and 15 bases separated the two germline ends. The CDR3 is made up of 14 amino acids. The V gene's germline CDR1 is SEHNR and CDR2 FQNEAQ (reference sequence). Here the CDR3 reads CASSPQTHQYEQYF. Written as DNA, the CDR3 is TGTGCCAGCAGCCCCCAGACTCACCAATACGAGCAGTACTTC.

The rearrangement joins TRBV5-1 to TRBJ1-2; D not resolved. Germline V gene lookup returns CDR1 SGHRS and CDR2 YFSETQ. Trimming cost V 1 base and J 8 bases, with 12 bases left between them. This CDR3 has 13 amino acids. CDR3 residues: CASSLPGSGGYTF. CDR3 bases: TGCGCCAGCAGCTTGCCGGGCAGCGGGGGCTACACCTTC.

The rearrangement joins TRBV28 to TRBJ1-2; a possible D gene is TRBD1 (5 bases). Looked up from germline, CDR1 is MDHEN and CDR2 is SYDVKM. With 2 bases removed from V and 8 bases from J, the gap between germline ends came to 27 bases. The CDR3 spans 18 residues. The DNA for the CDR3 is TGTGCCAGCAGTTTACCCGGTGAACAGGTGGATGGGCTGGGAGGCTACACCTTC. Protein sequence: CASSLPGEQVDGLGGYTF.

The chain recombines TRBV28 with TRBJ1-2, with D perhaps matching TRBD1 (5 bases). This CDR3 is built from 16 residues. V was trimmed by 5 bases and J by 4 bases, leaving 20 bases between them. CDR1 and CDR2 from the germline V gene are MDHEN and SYDVKM. The chain's CDR3 is CASSLLTDTKGYGYTF. Here the CDR3 DNA reads TGTGCCAGCAGTCTTCTGACAGACACAAAAGGCTATGGCTACACCTTC.

The chain employs TRBV18 and TRBJ2-3; 7 bases are a match to TRBD1. V was pared by 3 bases and J by 2 bases, with 5 bases of the junction left unmatched. Germline V gene sequence: CDR1 KGHSH, CDR2 LQKENI. The CDR3 covers 15 residues. The CDR3 DNA sequence: TGTGCCAGCTCACCGGACAGGCGCAACACAGATACGCAGTATTTT. It specifies CASSPDRRNTDTQYF.